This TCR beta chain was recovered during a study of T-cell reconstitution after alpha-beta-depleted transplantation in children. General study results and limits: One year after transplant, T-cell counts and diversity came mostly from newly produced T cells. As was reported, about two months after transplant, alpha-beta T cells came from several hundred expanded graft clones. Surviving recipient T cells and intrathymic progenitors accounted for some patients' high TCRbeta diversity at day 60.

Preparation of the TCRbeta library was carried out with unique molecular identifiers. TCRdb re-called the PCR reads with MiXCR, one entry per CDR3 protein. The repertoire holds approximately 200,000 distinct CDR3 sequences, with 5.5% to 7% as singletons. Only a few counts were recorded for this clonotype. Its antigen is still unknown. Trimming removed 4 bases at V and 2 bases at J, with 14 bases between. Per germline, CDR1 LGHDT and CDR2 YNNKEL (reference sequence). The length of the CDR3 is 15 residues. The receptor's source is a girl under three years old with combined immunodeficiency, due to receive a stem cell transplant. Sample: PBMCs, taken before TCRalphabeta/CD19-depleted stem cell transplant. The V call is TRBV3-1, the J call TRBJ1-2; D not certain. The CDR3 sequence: CASSLGSVLNYGYTF. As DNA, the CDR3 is TGTGCCAGCAGCCTCGGTTCCGTACTGAACTATGGCTACACCTTC.